Detailed here is one TCR beta chain. The target antigen is unknown. The sample comes from a study of T cell responses to AZD1222 COVID-19 vaccine. Study summary: Some second doses came at about 4 weeks and others at about 12 weeks; these were pooled.

TCRdb's table, derived via immunoSEQ multiplex PCR, lists solely in-frame clones and lacks some. The sample consists of 130,000 to 150,000 clones, more than 85% of them appearing once. Study conclusions and caveats: Clonal diversity was possibly underestimated, and white British individuals and females predominated among donors. Unmutated variant regions are reportedly targeted by nearly half of spike-specific TCRs.

The CDR3 runs 15 residues. The V and J ends lost 4 bases and 4 bases respectively, with 16 bases between them. The germline CDR1 and CDR2 sequences are SGHNT and YYREEE (reference sequence). This material consisted of peripheral blood, taken on day 0 of AZD1222 vaccination. The chain carries TRBV5-4 and TRBJ2-3; possible D gene TRBD2, 6 bases. The clonotype was recovered from an adult in good health. Here the CDR3 DNA reads TGTGCCAGCAGCGGGGGGACCGTGGAGGCAGATACGCAGTATTTT. Its translation is CASSGGTVEADTQYF.